What follows are 24 T cell receptor beta chains derived from one specimen sequenced in a study of cytomegalovirus exposure and HLA in healthy donors. Using immunoSEQ multiplex PCR, the repertoire was profiled, and TCRdb retains in-frame clones only, with some absent. The profile shows 250,000 to 350,000 clones, roughly 90% of them singletons. Sequenced sample: PBMCs. All receptors derive from a young woman in good health and CMV-seronegative.

V and J are TRBV2 and TRBJ2-2; the match to TRBD1 covers 7 bases. CDR1 is SNHLY, CDR2 FYNNEI, per germline. The junction had 10 bases not matched to a gene; V was cut back by 6 bases and J by 6 bases. CDR3 length: 15 amino acids. CDR3 nucleotides: TGTGCCAGCAGGCCCGACAGGGCCTCCGCCGGGGAGCTGTTTTTT. Protein product: CASRPDRASAGELFF.

The V call is TRBV11-2, the J call TRBJ2-7; 14 bases fit TRBD2. The CDR3 spans 17 residues. Germline assignment: CDR1 SGHAT and CDR2 FQNNGV. Losses at the gene ends were 5 bases for V and 3 bases for J; bases not matched to a gene: 9. The CDR3 DNA sequence: TGTGCCAGCAGCCCTGGGACTAGCGGGAGCGGTGGCTACGAGCAGTACTTC. Protein: CASSPGTSGSGGYEQYF.

This clone was seen a single time. The CDR3 is CATSRTGVVSNQPQHF. In nucleotides, the CDR3 is TGTGCCACCAGCAGGACAGGGGTAGTGAGCAATCAGCCCCAGCATTTT. V usage is TRBV15 and J usage is TRBJ1-5, with 8 nucleotides matching TRBD1. The CDR3 consists of 16 residues. V lost 3 bases, J lost 1 base, and 5 bases stayed unmatched. Germline-derived CDR1 and CDR2 are LNHNV and YYDKDF (reference sequence).

V gene TRBV5-1 combines with J gene TRBJ2-3; 13 positions agree with TRBD2. V gave up 5 bases and J gave up 0 bases; unmatched junction bases: 9. Looked up from germline, CDR1 is SGHRS and CDR2 is YFSETQ. The CDR3 is 18 amino acids. CDR3 nucleotide sequence: TGCGCCAGCAGACGACTAGCGGGAGGACTCTCTAGCACAGATACGCAGTATTTT. Its translation: CASRRLAGGLSSTDTQYF.

V gene TRBV2 combines with J gene TRBJ2-2, with D perhaps TRBD2 (5 bases). The ends were cut back, 7 bases at V and 3 bases at J, with 9 bases in the middle. The CDR3 extends over 13 amino acids. Germline-derived CDR1 and CDR2 are SNHLY and FYNNEI. Here the CDR3 reads CASNKGDTGELFF. The CDR3 DNA is TGTGCCAGCAATAAGGGAGACACCGGGGAGCTGTTTTTT.

The V and J genes are TRBV11-2 and TRBJ2-7; the match to TRBD2 covers 9 bases. Germline loops: CDR1 SGHAT, CDR2 FQNNGV. This CDR3 region has 15 residues. With V trimmed by 3 bases and J by 4 bases, 7 bases remained unmatched. The CDR3 sequence: CASSFRLAAGYEQYF. The DNA of the CDR3 is TGTGCCAGCAGCTTCCGACTAGCGGCCGGGTACGAGCAGTACTTC. The full variable domain, its missing parts supplied by reference TRBV11-2 and TRBJ2-7, is EAGVAQSPRYKIIEKRQSVAFWCNPISGHATLYWYQQILGQGPKLLIQFQNNGVVDDSQLPKDRFSAERLKGVDSTLKIQPAKLEDSAVYLCASSFRLAAGYEQYFGPGTRLTVT.

V and J are TRBV6-4 and TRBJ2-1; tentatively, D is TRBD1 (6 bases). The germline gives CDR1 MRHNA, CDR2 SNTAGT. CDR3 length: 16 residues. The ends were cut back, 0 bases at V and 2 bases at J, with 11 bases in the middle. Here the CDR3 DNA reads TGTGCCAGCAGTGACTCGTCAGGGGTCCCCTACAATGAGCAGTTCTTC. Translation: CASSDSSGVPYNEQFF.

The rearrangement joins TRBV29-1 to TRBJ2-2, with D possibly TRBD2 on 5 matching bases. Per germline, CDR1 SQVTM and CDR2 ANQGSEA. CDR3 length: 13 amino acids. V shed 7 bases and J shed 3 bases, with 12 bases lying between them. The CDR3 protein is CSGADGDTGELFF. CDR3 coding DNA: TGCAGCGGGGCGGACGGGGACACCGGGGAGCTGTTTTTT.

The CDR3 spells CAGGRTGELFF. In nucleotides, the CDR3 is TGTGCCGGGGGCCGGACCGGGGAGCTGTTTTTT. This sequence joins TRBV6-6 and TRBJ2-2; a weak D match, TRBD1 (6 bases). Germline loops: CDR1 MNHNY, CDR2 SVGAGI (reference sequence). V was shortened by 11 bases and J by 5 bases, with 9 bases between the two germline ends. The CDR3 contains 11 residues.

The genes are TRBV5-1 and TRBJ2-5; the D gene is possibly TRBD1 (5 bases). Trimming shortened V by 4 bases and J by 2 bases, and 9 bases separated the two germline ends. There are 13 residues in the CDR3. Per germline, CDR1 SGHRS and CDR2 YFSETQ. CDR3 loop: CASSGPGQETQYF. The CDR3 DNA reads as TGCGCCAGCAGCGGCCCAGGGCAAGAGACCCAGTACTTC.

The chain is built from TRBV2 and TRBJ2-3; possible D gene TRBD1, 6 bases. V lost 5 bases to trimming and J lost 6 bases, with 21 bases between them. Germline-derived CDR1 and CDR2 are SNHLY and FYNNEI. The CDR3 totals 16 residues. The CDR3 reads CASSPEQGFWSDTQYF. DNA for the CDR3: TGTGCCAGCAGTCCCGAACAGGGATTCTGGTCGGATACGCAGTATTTT.

This chain uses TRBV11-2 with TRBJ2-2, with 7 bases that match TRBD1. V trimming: 3 bases; J trimming: 4 bases; junction bases outside the gene matches: 2. CDR1 is SGHAT, CDR2 FQNNGV, per germline. The CDR3 extends over 14 amino acids. DNA for the CDR3: TGTGCCAGCAGCTTGGGACAGCGCACCGGGGAGCTGTTTTTT. It encodes CASSLGQRTGELFF.

The chain employs TRBV27 and TRBJ2-1; maybe TRBD1 (5 bases). The V gene's germline CDR1 is MNHEY and CDR2 SMNVEV (reference sequence). Trimming took 0 bases from V and 4 from J, leaving 7 bases between them. This CDR3 is built from 14 residues. The CDR3 loop reads CASSLSGPYNEQFF. The CDR3 DNA reads as TGTGCCAGCAGTTTATCGGGGCCATACAATGAGCAGTTCTTC.

The V gene is TRBV13, the J gene TRBJ2-7, with TRBD2 identical over 11 bases. After removal of 2 bases from V and 7 bases from J, the junction contained 10 bases not matched to a gene. Per germline, CDR1 PRHDT and CDR2 FYEKMQ (reference sequence). CDR3 length equals 16 residues. The CDR3 DNA is TGTGCCAGCAGCTTAAGTAAACTAGCGGGAGTTGGTGAGCAGTACTTC. This encodes CASSLSKLAGVGEQYF.

The V gene is TRBV7-9, the J gene TRBJ1-3; D gene unclear. Trimming shortened V by 3 bases and J by 8 bases, and 5 bases separated the two germline ends. The germline V gene has CDR1 SEHNR and CDR2 FQNEAQ (reference sequence). The CDR3 is 11 amino acids. The CDR3 coding sequence is TGTGCCAGCAGCTTTCAGGACACCATATATTTT. Translating gives CASSFQDTIYF.

This chain joins TRBV4-3 and TRBJ1-4; 7 nucleotides match TRBD1. The CDR3 runs 19 residues. The V gene's germline CDR1 is LGHNA and CDR2 YSLEER. The V gene end was trimmed by 3 bases and the J gene end by 2 bases; junction bases not matched to a gene: 15. The CDR3 is CASSHQKGPGGSTNEKLFF. The DNA for the CDR3 is TGCGCCAGCAGCCACCAGAAGGGGCCAGGGGGTTCGACTAATGAAAAACTGTTTTTT.

This clone was seen just once. The chain employs TRBV5-1 and TRBJ2-5; D is uncertain. The CDR3 is made up of 14 amino acids. Germline V gives CDR1 SGHRS, CDR2 YFSETQ. Between the trimmed V and J ends, which lost 0 bases and 5 bases, there was a span of 11 bases. CDR3 protein: CASSLVTRMETQYF. The CDR3 DNA reads TGCGCCAGCAGCTTGGTCACGCGTATGGAGACCCAGTACTTC.

The chain is built from TRBV4-3 and TRBJ2-3; D possibly corresponds to TRBD1 (5 bases). The CDR3 loop spans 13 amino acids. V lost 1 base, J lost 4 bases, and 6 bases lay in between. Germline lookup yields CDR1 LGHNA and CDR2 YSLEER. In nucleotides, the CDR3 is TGCGCCAGCAGCCAAGTACAGGCAGATACGCAGTATTTT. Translating gives CASSQVQADTQYF.

The chain couples TRBV6-1 to TRBJ1-2; D is undetermined. V lost 1 base and J 0 bases, leaving 6 bases between the germline ends. The CDR3 is 14 residues long. Germline lookup yields CDR1 MNHNS and CDR2 SASEGT. CDR3 DNA: TGTGCCAGCAGTGAAGGCGGGACTAACTATGGCTACACCTTC. Amino acid sequence: CASSEGGTNYGYTF.

This clone was detected only once. The chain is built from TRBV13 and TRBJ1-6; TRBD1 matches at 8 bases. The CDR3 is made up of 17 amino acids. The germline V gene has CDR1 PRHDT and CDR2 FYEKMQ (reference sequence). Trimming removed 1 base from V and 9 bases from J; junction bases left unmatched: 11. The CDR3 sequence: CASSLDRTGLRGSPLHF. CDR3 coding DNA: TGTGCCAGCAGCTTAGATCGGACAGGGCTAAGAGGTTCACCCCTCCACTTT.

The J gene is TRBJ2-5, the V gene TRBV27, with TRBD1 identical over 9 bases. Germline trimming cut 5 bases from V and 5 bases from J; bases unmatched to any gene: 6. This CDR3 is built from 14 residues. Per the germline V gene, CDR1 is MNHEY and CDR2 is SMNVEV (reference sequence). CDR3 sequence reads: CASSGDRVGETQYF. CDR3 bases: TGTGCCAGCAGTGGGGACAGGGTCGGGGAGACCCAGTACTTC.

This clone appeared a few times. The chain carries TRBV30 and TRBJ1-1; tentatively, D is TRBD1 (5 bases). The CDR3 contains 12 residues. The germline V gene has CDR1 GTSNPN and CDR2 SVGIG (reference sequence). V lost 4 bases and J 7 bases, leaving 13 bases between the germline ends. The CDR3 here is CAWTTGGNEAFF. The CDR3 nucleotides are TGTGCCTGGACCACGGGGGGGAATGAAGCTTTCTTT.

This chain connects TRBV5-1 to TRBJ2-7, with D maybe TRBD2 (6 bases). V dropped 2 bases and J dropped 1 base, with 10 bases sitting between them. Germline assignment: CDR1 SGHRS and CDR2 YFSETQ. This CDR3 has 14 amino acids. CDR3 DNA sequence: TGCGCCAGCAGCTTTAGGGCGGGGTCCTACGAGCAGTACTTC. Amino acid sequence: CASSFRAGSYEQYF.

V gene TRBV4-1 combines with J gene TRBJ2-2; D is undetermined. This CDR3 region has 16 residues. CDR1 is MGHRA and CDR2 is YSYEKL in the germline V gene. V was trimmed by 2 bases and J by 3 bases, leaving 13 bases between them. The CDR3 here is CASSQYHSPYTGELFF. In DNA form, the CDR3 reads TGCGCCAGCAGCCAATATCACAGCCCCTACACCGGGGAGCTGTTTTTT.